This T cell receptor beta chain was captured in a study of response to subunit inactivated influenza vaccine. Study-wide findings and caveats: The authors put forward the suggestion that each seasonal influenza vaccination may bring in only a limited number of new T cells.

MiXCR, applied by TCRdb to the RT-PCR reads, yields one record per CDR3 protein. The sample holds almost 250,000 distinct CDR3 sequences, 10% to 15% seen once. V lost 3 bases, J lost 5 bases, and 14 bases lay in between. This CDR3 contains 14 residues. Germline CDR1 LNHDA, CDR2 SQIVND (reference sequence). This clonotype was counted only a few times. Its matching antigen is unknown. This TCR derives from a man in his fifties or sixties who received an inactivated influenza vaccine. Material: non-naive T cells sorted from PBMCs, obtained less than 15 days before vaccination. This rearrangement joins TRBV19 to TRBJ2-7, with D maybe TRBD2 (6 bases). This CDR3 reads CASSMSAGSNEQYF. Written as DNA, the CDR3 is TGTGCCAGTAGTATGTCTGCGGGAAGTAACGAGCAGTACTTC.